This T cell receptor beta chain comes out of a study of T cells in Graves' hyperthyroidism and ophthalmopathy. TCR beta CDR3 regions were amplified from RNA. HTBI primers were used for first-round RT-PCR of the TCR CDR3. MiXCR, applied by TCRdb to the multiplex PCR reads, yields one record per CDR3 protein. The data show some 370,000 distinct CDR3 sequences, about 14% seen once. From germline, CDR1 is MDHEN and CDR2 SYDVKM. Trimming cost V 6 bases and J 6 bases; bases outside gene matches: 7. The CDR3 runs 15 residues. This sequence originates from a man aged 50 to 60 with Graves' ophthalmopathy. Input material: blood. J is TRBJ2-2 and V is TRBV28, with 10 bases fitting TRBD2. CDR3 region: CASRDSGRAAGELFF. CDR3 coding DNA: TGTGCCAGCAGGGACAGCGGGAGGGCCGCCGGGGAGCTGTTTTTT.